Listed below are T cell receptor beta chains from one sample, sequenced in a study of T cell responses to AZD1222 COVID-19 vaccine. Measured with immunoSEQ multiplex PCR; TCRdb has only the in-frame clones, and not every one. Among about 120,000 clones listed, approximately 90% were seen once. This specimen consisted of peripheral blood, obtained 28 days after the second AZD1222 dose. The receptors originated from an adult who received the AZD1222 COVID-19 vaccine. The CDR3 runs from the conserved cysteine through the conserved F or W. The order of the fields is J gene, V gene, CDR3 protein.

TRBJ1-3	TRBV9	CASSVVPGLHSGNTIYF
TRBJ1-5	TRBV25-1	CASKSSYSNQPQHF
TRBJ2-1	TRBV5-6	CASTSWGGSSYNEQFF
TRBJ1-2	TRBV28	CASSSGVGYTF
TRBJ1-4	TRBV4-3	CASSQDNRAGNEKLFF
TRBJ1-4	TRBV4-2	CASSQVFGATNEKLFF
TRBJ2-1	TRBV30	CAWSVIRQGARNEQFF
TRBJ2-7	TRBV7-8	CASSLVSGGAYEQYF
TRBJ1-2	TRBV18	CASSRNIGDGAEGYTF
TRBJ1-2	TRBV18	CASSHNPGQASYGYTF
TRBJ1-1	TRBV18	CASSPDREGAFF
TRBJ1-2	TRBV12-3/TRBV12-4	CASSSGTTYGYTF
TRBJ2-2	TRBV3-1/TRBV3-2	CASSQRGPAGELFF
TRBJ2-3	TRBV2	CASSGSGPPTDTQYF
TRBJ1-5	TRBV5-1	CASSPGTGEQPQHF
TRBJ2-3	TRBV28	CASTQTGTITTDTQYF
TRBJ1-5	TRBV19	CASSIVTGYDQPQHF
TRBJ1-6	TRBV6-6	CASSPSGDNSPLHF
TRBJ1-1	TRBV15	CATSRSLRGGTEAFF
TRBJ1-2	TRBV7-2	CASSLSGVSGYGYTF
TRBJ2-5	TRBV3-1/TRBV3-2	CASSLAGGQETQYF
TRBJ2-2	TRBV30	CAWSRTVNTGELFF
TRBJ2-6	TRBV6-2/TRBV6-3	CASSTDRAGANVLTF
TRBJ2-7	TRBV5-4	CASSFLGGRNEQYF
TRBJ2-3	TRBV30	CAWKRGGGADTQYF
TRBJ2-5	TRBV7-2	CASSSQHGLAQETQYF
TRBJ2-2	TRBV2	CASARVGGELFF
TRBJ2-5	TRBV28	CASSRTSGGRGETQYF
TRBJ1-2	TRBV18	CASSPTLDRASNYGYTF
TRBJ2-7	TRBV7-2	CASSFQVSYEQYF
TRBJ2-7	TRBV11-2	CASSRDNTYEQYF
TRBJ2-7	TRBV5-4	CASSWGDVIGEQYF
TRBJ1-6	TRBV7-3	CASSLGSQYNSPLHF
TRBJ1-4	TRBV27	CASSLSGRVLSNEKLFF
TRBJ2-7	TRBV27	CASSLQGFYDEQYF
TRBJ1-4	TRBV18	CASSPPIRAANEKLFF
TRBJ1-2	TRBV7-9	CALLRDRYGYTF
TRBJ1-5	TRBV3-1/TRBV3-2	CASSLNRGKSNQPQHF
TRBJ1-4	TRBV5-1	CASSLDGPAQLFF
TRBJ1-2	TRBV5-8	CASSLAPGIHHGYTF